This T cell receptor beta chain was retrieved from a study of cytomegalovirus exposure and HLA in healthy donors. The PCR made use of 60 Vbeta and 13 Jbeta primers. This table comes from immunoSEQ multiplex PCR, and its TCRdb copy is limited to in-frame clones, with some not included. This sample has 150,000 or so clones, with 60% to 85% found just once. This CDR3 has 13 residues. V was trimmed by 7 bases and J by 0 bases, leaving 9 bases between them. Germline V lookup: CDR1 MNHEY, CDR2 SMNVEV (reference sequence). The rearrangement uses TRBV27 and TRBJ1-1; a weak D match, TRBD1 (6 bases). The sample consisted of PBMCs. The source of this sequence is a female donor in good health and CMV-seronegative. CDR3 protein: CASTSGVNTEAFF. The DNA for the CDR3 is TGTGCCAGCACGTCAGGGGTGAACACTGAAGCTTTCTTT.